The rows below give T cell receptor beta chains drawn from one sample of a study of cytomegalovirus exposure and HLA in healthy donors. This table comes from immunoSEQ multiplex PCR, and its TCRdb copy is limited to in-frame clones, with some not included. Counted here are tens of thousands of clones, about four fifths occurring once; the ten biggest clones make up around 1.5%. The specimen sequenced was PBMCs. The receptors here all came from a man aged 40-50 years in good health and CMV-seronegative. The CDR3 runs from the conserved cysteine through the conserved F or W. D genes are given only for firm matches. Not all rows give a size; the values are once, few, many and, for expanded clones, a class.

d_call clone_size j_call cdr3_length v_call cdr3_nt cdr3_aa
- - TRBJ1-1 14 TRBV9 TGTGCCAGCAGCGCAGGAGGGTTGAACACTGAAGCTTTCTTT CASSAGGLNTEAFF
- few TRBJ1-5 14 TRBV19 TGTGCCAGTACCATGGGGTGGGAGAATCAGCCCCAGCATTTT CASTMGWENQPQHF
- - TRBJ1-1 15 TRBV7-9 TGTGCCAGCAGCCCCCGGACGGGAACCAACACTGAAGCTTTCTTT CASSPRTGTNTEAFF
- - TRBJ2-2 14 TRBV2 TGTGCCAGCAGTCCGGATCTAGTCACCGGGGAGCTGTTTTTT CASSPDLVTGELFF
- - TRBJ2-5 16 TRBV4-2 TGTGCCAGCAGCCAAGACGGGACATCGCCCCGGGAGACCCAGTACTTC CASSQDGTSPRETQYF
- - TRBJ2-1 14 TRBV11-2 TGTGCCAGCAGCTTAGCGACAGGGACTAATGAGCAGTTCTTC CASSLATGTNEQFF
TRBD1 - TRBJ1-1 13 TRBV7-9 TGTGCCAGCAGCTTAGGACAGGGCACTGAAGCTTTCTTT CASSLGQGTEAFF
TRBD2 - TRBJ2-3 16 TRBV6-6 TGTGCCAGCAGCAAGACTAGCGGGGCTCTCACAGATACGCAGTATTTT CASSKTSGALTDTQYF
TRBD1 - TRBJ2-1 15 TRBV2 TGTGCCAGCACCCGGGACAGGCGTTCCTACAATGAGCAGTTCTTC CASTRDRRSYNEQFF
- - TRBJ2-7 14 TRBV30 TGTGCCTGGAGCCCAGACACCCGGGCGGGCGAGCAGTACTTC CAWSPDTRAGEQYF
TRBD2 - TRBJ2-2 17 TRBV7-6 TGTGCCAGCAGCTTAGAACTAGCGGGCGGTTGGACCGGGGAGCTGTTTTTT CASSLELAGGWTGELFF